These 22 T cell receptor beta chains originate from one sample sequenced in a study of post-analysis software for immune sequencing data. The study's findings and limits: Patients used roughly five TRBV segments, including TRBV5-6, TRBV5-1 and TRBV20-1, more often than controls.

For these TCRs, the target antigens are not known. TCR beta libraries were prepared from cDNA with unique molecular identifiers. TCRdb reprocessed the PCR reads via MiXCR and lists one record per CDR3 protein. The sample records hundreds of thousands of distinct CDR3 sequences, approximately 60% being singletons. Input material: blood. The origin of the receptors is a girl aged 2-10 years with multiple sclerosis.

The chain carries TRBV20-1 and TRBJ2-3; 11 positions match TRBD1. There are 15 residues in the CDR3. V shed 4 bases and J 6 bases; nucleotides not matched to a gene: 9. Germline V gene sequence: CDR1 DFQATT, CDR2 SNEGSKA (reference sequence). The CDR3: CSATFRDRGMDTQYF. In DNA form, the CDR3 reads TGCAGTGCTACATTCCGGGACAGGGGGATGGATACGCAGTATTTT.

J is TRBJ2-3 and V is TRBV5-1; tentatively, D is TRBD1 (5 bases). The germline CDR1 and CDR2 sequences are SGHRS and YFSETQ. The CDR3 has 14 amino acids. The V end lost 4 bases, the J end lost 7 bases, and 16 bases lay between the germline ends. CDR3 sequence reads: CASSPRDSDHTQYF. The CDR3 nucleotides are TGCGCCAGCAGCCCCCGCGACAGCGACCATACGCAGTATTTT.

This chain links TRBV4-3 with TRBJ2-6, with TRBD1 as a possible D gene (5 bases). Germline CDR1 reads LGHNA; CDR2 reads YSLEER. The length of the CDR3 is 16 residues. Trimming pared 1 base from V and 3 bases from J, leaving 10 bases between. CDR3 protein: CASSQGRTLGANVLTF. CDR3 DNA: TGCGCCAGCAGCCAAGGAAGGACACTTGGGGCCAACGTCCTGACTTTC.

The sample holds one count of this clonotype. J is TRBJ2-7 and V is TRBV3-1; TRBD2 is a possible D gene (5 bases). V dropped 4 bases and J dropped 7 bases, with 11 bases sitting between them. The CDR3 covers 12 residues. Germline CDR1 and CDR2: LGHDT and YNNKEL (reference sequence). The CDR3 spells CASSPGEREQYF. The CDR3, as DNA: TGTGCCAGCAGCCCCGGGGAACGTGAGCAGTACTTC.

The chain joins TRBV5-1 to TRBJ1-2; TRBD1 might be the D (5 bases). Germline-derived CDR1 and CDR2 are SGHRS and YFSETQ. Between the trimmed V and J ends, which lost 2 bases and 7 bases, there was a span of 12 bases. The CDR3 consists of 13 residues. The CDR3 DNA follows: TGCGCCAGCAGCTTCGAGGGGCAAGGTGGCTACACCTTC. It translates to CASSFEGQGGYTF.

This clonotype showed up just once. The genes are TRBV6-6 and TRBJ1-1; maybe TRBD1 (5 bases). V was pared by 5 bases and J by 5 bases, with 15 bases between. Germline-derived CDR1 and CDR2 are MNHNY and SVGAGI (reference sequence). This CDR3 is 14 amino acids long. The CDR3 loop is CASSEERGKTEAFF. CDR3 sequence (DNA): TGTGCCAGCAGTGAGGAGAGGGGCAAAACTGAAGCTTTCTTT.

The chain combines TRBV7-9 with TRBJ1-2, with D perhaps matching TRBD1 (5 bases). CDR3 length: 14 amino acids. Germline V lookup: CDR1 SEHNR, CDR2 FQNEAQ (reference sequence). Trimming stripped 7 bases from V and 3 bases from J, with 15 bases between. The CDR3, as DNA: TGTGCCAGCAACTCGTGGGGGACTGACTATGGCTACACCTTC. Its protein product is CASNSWGTDYGYTF.

The chain recombines TRBV10-3 with TRBJ1-5; 9 nucleotides agree with TRBD1. V was pared by 9 bases and J by 5 bases, with 8 bases of the junction left unmatched. Germline CDR1 is ENHRY and CDR2 is SYGVKD. CDR3 length: 14 amino acids. The CDR3 nucleotides read TGTGCCATTTCCCCGGGACAGGGAGATCAGCCCCAGCATTTT. Amino acid sequence: CAISPGQGDQPQHF.

The chain is built from TRBV11-2 and TRBJ2-1; 8 positions match TRBD2. Germline V gene lookup returns CDR1 SGHAT and CDR2 FQNNGV. There are 13 residues in the CDR3. J was trimmed by 15 bases and V by 6 bases; bases with no gene match: 13. CDR3 sequence reads: CASRPTGGAISFF. CDR3 sequence (DNA): TGTGCCAGCAGACCCACCGGGGGGGCTATCTCGTTCTTC. Complete variable domain (other parts from reference TRBV11-2 and TRBJ2-1): EAGVAQSPRYKIIEKRQSVAFWCNPISGHATLYWYQQILGQGPKLLIQFQNNGVVDDSQLPKDRFSAERLKGVDSTLKIQPAKLEDSAVYLCASRPTGGAISFFGPGTRLTVL.

This chain links TRBV9 with TRBJ2-1, with D tentatively TRBD1 or TRBD2 (7 bases each). V was shortened by 0 bases and J by 3 bases, with 13 bases between the two germline ends. Germline V gives CDR1 SGDLS, CDR2 YYNGEE. The CDR3 is 16 residues long. In DNA, the CDR3 is TGTGCCAGCAGCGTAGGGGGAGGGGGCCTCTACAATGAGCAGTTCTTC. It codes for CASSVGGGGLYNEQFF.

The chain employs TRBV10-3 and TRBJ2-7; 9 bases match TRBD1. Trimming at V came to 1 base and at J to 4 bases, leaving 8 bases not matched to a gene. Germline V gives CDR1 ENHRY, CDR2 SYGVKD. This CDR3 spans 16 amino acids. The CDR3 sequence is CAISELGGTGTYEQYF. The CDR3 DNA reads TGTGCCATCAGTGAGTTAGGTGGGACAGGGACATACGAGCAGTACTTC.

This chain joins TRBV9 and TRBJ2-3; D may be TRBD2 (7 bases). Germline lookup yields CDR1 SGDLS and CDR2 YYNGEE. The CDR3 length is 16 residues. V was clipped by 3 bases and J by 4 bases, with 18 bases between them. In DNA, the CDR3 is TGTGCCAGCAGCGGGGAGGGGGGACTCCCCCCAGATACGCAGTATTTT. It yields the protein CASSGEGGLPPDTQYF. The entire variable domain, with the rest obtained from reference TRBV9 and TRBJ2-3, is as follows: DSGVTQTPKHLITATGQRVTLRCSPRSGDLSVYWYQQSLDQGLQFLIQYYNGEERAKGNILERFSAQQFPDLHSELNLSSLELGDSALYFCASSGEGGLPPDTQYFGPGTRLTVL.

With regard to this clonotype: The junction does not match germline at one end; this may be a read error. This chain uses TRBV4-1 with TRBJ2-5; possibly TRBD1 for D (6 bases). CDR1 and CDR2 (germline): MGHRA, YSYEKL. The CDR3 contains 16 residues. This CDR3 reads CASNQDQGLGQETQYF. CDR3 sequence (DNA): TGCGCCAGCAACCAAGATCAGGGGCTTGGCCAAGAGACCCAGTACTTC.

V gene TRBV2 combines with J gene TRBJ2-1, with 9 nucleotides matching TRBD1. CDR1 and CDR2 from the germline V gene are SNHLY and FYNNEI. The CDR3 is 13 residues long. The V and J ends lost 10 bases and 6 bases, in that order; junction bases with no gene match: 7. CDR3 coding DNA: TGTGCCACTCCGGCGACAGGGGGCAATGAGCAGTTCTTC. Translated: CATPATGGNEQFF.

This chain uses TRBV5-5 with TRBJ2-1; 7 bases fit TRBD2. The CDR3 loop spans 16 amino acids. Germline CDR1 reads SGHKS; CDR2 reads YYEKEE (reference sequence). V shed 3 bases, J shed 9 bases, and the junction held 15 bases outside the gene matches. The CDR3 protein is CASSSYLGTPGGEQFF. Written as DNA, the CDR3 is TGTGCCAGCAGCTCATATCTCGGGACTCCGGGGGGTGAGCAGTTCTTC.

On this clonotype itself: At one end, the junction sequence differs from germline, possibly due to a read error. The chain carries TRBV12-3 or TRBV12-4 and TRBJ2-7; possible D gene TRBD2, 5 bases. The CDR3 is 14 residues long. CDR3 sequence: CVSSLLLKDSEQYF. The CDR3 nucleotides are TGTGTCAGCAGTTTACTCCTTAAGGACTCCGAGCAGTACTTC.

The chain recombines TRBV5-1 with TRBJ2-7; 9 nucleotides align to TRBD2. After removal of 1 base from V and 2 bases from J, the junction contained 16 bases not matched to a gene. Germline V gene lookup returns CDR1 SGHRS and CDR2 YFSETQ. This CDR3 contains 19 residues. The CDR3 DNA is TGCGCCAGCAGCTTGAATCCGGGGGGGCGAAGCGGGAGGACCTACGAGCAGTACTTC. Residues: CASSLNPGGRSGRTYEQYF.

As concerns this clonotype: This CDR3 fails to terminate in the conserved phenylalanine or tryptophan, so it likely reflects a read error. The gene calls are TRBV20-1 and TRBJ1-1; no reliable D call. Germline V gives CDR1 DFQATT, CDR2 SNEGSKA (reference sequence). This CDR3 spans 16 amino acids. V was trimmed by 5 bases and J by 4 bases, leaving 23 bases between them. CDR3 protein: CSAALVSASRITEAFL. The CDR3 DNA reads TGCAGTGCTGCCCTTGTCTCGGCATCCCGAATCACTGAAGCTTTCTTG.

In this sample, this clonotype turned up a few times. This chain links TRBV24-1 with TRBJ2-3; TRBD2 agrees at 8 bases. V was pared by 5 bases and J by 2 bases, with 5 bases of the junction left unmatched. The CDR3 has 15 residues. Germline V gene sequence: CDR1 KGHDR, CDR2 SFDVKD. Here the CDR3 DNA reads TGTGCCACCAGTGCCAGCGGGGGAGTCACAGATACGCAGTATTTT. This gives the protein CATSASGGVTDTQYF.

This clonotype was counted a few times. The V gene is TRBV11-2, the J gene TRBJ2-1, with D perhaps TRBD1 or TRBD2 (5 bases each). The V and J ends lost 7 bases and 6 bases respectively, with 16 bases between them. Germline V gene data show CDR1 as SGHAT and CDR2 as FQNNGV. CDR3 size: 14 residues. CDR3 region: CASTTVRGVNEQFF. DNA for the CDR3: TGTGCCAGCACGACAGTTAGAGGGGTCAATGAGCAGTTCTTC.

The chain is built from TRBV12-3 or TRBV12-4 and TRBJ2-3, with a tentative D call TRBD1 (6 bases). The CDR3 runs 15 residues. The V gene lost 3 bases and the J gene lost 2 bases, with 12 bases spanning the gap. In DNA form, the CDR3 reads TGTGCCAGCAGTTTTTCAGGGGCAACCACAGATACGCAGTATTTT. Its translation is CASSFSGATTDTQYF.

The chain joins TRBV11-2 to TRBJ2-5, with TRBD2 matching over 10 bases. CDR3 size: 16 residues. V gave up 1 base and J gave up 1 base; unmatched junction bases: 3. Germline V gene data show CDR1 as SGHAT and CDR2 as FQNNGV. The DNA for the CDR3 is TGTGCCAGCAGCTTAGGGGGACTAGCGACCCAAGAGACCCAGTACTTC. This translates into CASSLGGLATQETQYF.